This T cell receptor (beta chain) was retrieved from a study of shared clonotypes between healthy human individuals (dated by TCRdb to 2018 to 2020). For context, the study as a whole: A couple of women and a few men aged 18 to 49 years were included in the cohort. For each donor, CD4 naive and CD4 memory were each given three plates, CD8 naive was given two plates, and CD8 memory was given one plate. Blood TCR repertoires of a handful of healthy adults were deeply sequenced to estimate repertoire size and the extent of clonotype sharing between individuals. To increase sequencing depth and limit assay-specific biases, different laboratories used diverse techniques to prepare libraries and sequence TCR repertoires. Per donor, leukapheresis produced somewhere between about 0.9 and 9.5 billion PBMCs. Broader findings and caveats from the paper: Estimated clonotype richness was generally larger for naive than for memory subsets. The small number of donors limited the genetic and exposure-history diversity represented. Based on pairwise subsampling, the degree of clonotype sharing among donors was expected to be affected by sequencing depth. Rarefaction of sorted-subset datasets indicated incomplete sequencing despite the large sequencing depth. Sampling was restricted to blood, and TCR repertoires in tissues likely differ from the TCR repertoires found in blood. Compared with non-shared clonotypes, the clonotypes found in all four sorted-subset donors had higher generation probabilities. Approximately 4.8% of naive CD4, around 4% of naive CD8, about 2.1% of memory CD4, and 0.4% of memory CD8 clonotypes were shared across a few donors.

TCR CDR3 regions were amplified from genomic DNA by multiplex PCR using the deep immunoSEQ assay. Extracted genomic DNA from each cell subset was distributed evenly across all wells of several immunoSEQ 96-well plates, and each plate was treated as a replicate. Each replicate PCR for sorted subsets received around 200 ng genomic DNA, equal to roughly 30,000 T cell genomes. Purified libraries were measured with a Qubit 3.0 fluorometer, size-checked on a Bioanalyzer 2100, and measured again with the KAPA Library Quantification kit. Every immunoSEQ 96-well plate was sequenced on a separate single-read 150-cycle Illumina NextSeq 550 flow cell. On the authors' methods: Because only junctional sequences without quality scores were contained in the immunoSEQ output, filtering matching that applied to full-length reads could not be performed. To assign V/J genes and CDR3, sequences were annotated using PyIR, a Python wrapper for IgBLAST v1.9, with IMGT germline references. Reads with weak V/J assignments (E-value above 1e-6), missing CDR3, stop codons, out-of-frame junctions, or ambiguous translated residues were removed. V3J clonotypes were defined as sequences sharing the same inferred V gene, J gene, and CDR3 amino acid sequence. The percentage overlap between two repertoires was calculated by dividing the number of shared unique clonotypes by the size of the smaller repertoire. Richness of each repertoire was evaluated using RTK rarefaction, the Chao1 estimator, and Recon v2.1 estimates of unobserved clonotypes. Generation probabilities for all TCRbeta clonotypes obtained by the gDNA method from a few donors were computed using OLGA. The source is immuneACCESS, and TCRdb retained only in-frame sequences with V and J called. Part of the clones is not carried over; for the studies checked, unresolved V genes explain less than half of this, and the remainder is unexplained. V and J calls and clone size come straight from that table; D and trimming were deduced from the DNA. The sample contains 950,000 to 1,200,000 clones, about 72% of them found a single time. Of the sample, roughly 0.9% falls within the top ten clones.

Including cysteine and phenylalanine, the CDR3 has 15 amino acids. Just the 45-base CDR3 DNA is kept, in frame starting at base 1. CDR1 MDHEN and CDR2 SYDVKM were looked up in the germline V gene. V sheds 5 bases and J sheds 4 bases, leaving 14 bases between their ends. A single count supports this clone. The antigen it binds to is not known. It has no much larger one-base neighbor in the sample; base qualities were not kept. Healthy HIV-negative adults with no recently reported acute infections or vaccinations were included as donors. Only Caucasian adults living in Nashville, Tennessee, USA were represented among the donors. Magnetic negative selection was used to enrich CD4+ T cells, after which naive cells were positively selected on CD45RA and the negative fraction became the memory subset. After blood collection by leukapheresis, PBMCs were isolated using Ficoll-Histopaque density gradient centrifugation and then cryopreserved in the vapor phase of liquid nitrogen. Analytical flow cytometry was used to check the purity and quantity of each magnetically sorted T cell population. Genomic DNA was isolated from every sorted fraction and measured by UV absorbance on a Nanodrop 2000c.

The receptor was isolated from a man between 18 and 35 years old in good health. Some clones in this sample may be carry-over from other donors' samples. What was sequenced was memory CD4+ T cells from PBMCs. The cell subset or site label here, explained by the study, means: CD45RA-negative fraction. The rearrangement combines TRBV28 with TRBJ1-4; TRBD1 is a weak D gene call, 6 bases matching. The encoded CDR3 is CASSPQGRVNEKLFF. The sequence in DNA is TGTGCCAGCAGTCCACAGGGCAGGGTTAATGAAAAACTGTTTTTT.